A selection of T cell receptor beta chains follows, all from one sample in a study of Ad26.COV2.S vaccination and SARS-CoV-2 variants. Clones were sequenced by immunoSEQ multiplex PCR, and TCRdb holds only the in-frame ones, with some missing. The sample carries about 330,000 clones, approximately 87% recorded once. The sample was peripheral blood, taken in a trial of Ad26.COV2.S vaccine versus placebo. All receptors derive from a person between 18 and 65 years old who received the Ad26.COV2.S COVID-19 vaccine or a placebo. Each CDR3 is given with its conserved first and last residue. A D gene is named only where the DNA matches it firmly. For some rows the clone size is stated as once, few or many, or as a class when expanded; others skip it.

v_gene	d_gene	j_gene	abundance	len	CDR3nt	CDR3aa
TRBV5-1	TRBD2	TRBJ2-1	-	15	TGCGCCAGCAGCTCTAGCGGGGGGTCCTACAATGAGCAGTTCTTC	CASSSSGGSYNEQFF
TRBV11-3	TRBD1	TRBJ1-4	-	16	TGTGCCAGCAGCCCCCGTTGGACAGGGGATAATGAAAAACTGTTTTTT	CASSPRWTGDNEKLFF
TRBV6-5	TRBD2	TRBJ2-1	-	16	TGTGCCAGCAGTTACTCGACTAGCGGATCCTACAATGAGCAGTTCTTC	CASSYSTSGSYNEQFF
TRBV7-8	-	TRBJ2-3	-	15	TGTGCCAGCTCACGGGAGGCCGAAAGGGGGGATACGCAGTATTTT	CASSREAERGDTQYF
TRBV5-1	-	TRBJ1-1	-	14	TGCGCCAGCAGCTTGTTAGACGAGAACACTGAAGCTTTCTTT	CASSLLDENTEAFF
TRBV6-1	-	TRBJ1-2	-	15	TGTGCCAGCAGTGAAATTGAGGGAATAGTGGACGGCTACACCTTC	CASSEIEGIVDGYTF
TRBV10-1	TRBD2	TRBJ2-3	-	15	TGCGCCAGCAGTGATAACCGGGGGGGCGTGGATACGCAGTATTTT	CASSDNRGGVDTQYF
TRBV7-2	-	TRBJ1-2	once	14	TGTGCCAGCAGCTTACGGGGGGGTGACTATGGCTACACCTTC	CASSLRGGDYGYTF
TRBV14	-	TRBJ1-2	-	14	TGTGCCAGCAGCCAAGAACGGTATAGCTATGGCTACACCTTC	CASSQERYSYGYTF
TRBV7-9	-	TRBJ2-3	-	17	TGTGCCAGCAGCTCCGGGGAGACTTTTCCTAGCACAGATACGCAGTATTTT	CASSSGETFPSTDTQYF
TRBV28	TRBD1	TRBJ1-5	-	15	TGTGCCAGCGGGACAGGGAACATCCCCTGGCAGCCCCAGCATTTT	CASGTGNIPWQPQHF
TRBV4-3	-	TRBJ1-2	-	17	TGCGCCAGCAGCCCATCGGTGGGGGCCGGGAACGGCTATCGCTACACCTTC	CASSPSVGAGNGYRYTF